This T cell receptor (beta chain) was identified during a study of control samples from healthy donors and cancer patients (dated by TCRdb to 2020 to 2022). Library preparation used the immunoSEQ multiplex PCR assay. Held by TCRdb, this immuneACCESS table contains in-frame sequences only and omits some clones. Under half of the omission traces to an unresolved V gene where checked; the cause of the rest is unknown. Counted in this sample were roughly 89,000 clones; roughly 91% of them appeared once. Jointly, the top ten make up 17% of the sample. V is reduced by 7 bases and J by 10 bases, leaving a spacing of 15 bases between them. As encoded in the germline V gene, CDR1 is SGDLS while CDR2 is YYNGEE. Inclusive of the bounding cysteine and phenylalanine, the CDR3 is 13 residues long. Only the CDR3 DNA is retained, 39 bases long and in frame from the first base. This clone was seen a single time. Its cognate antigen has yet to be identified. No much larger clone is present one base from it, and per-base qualities are unavailable.

The specimen sequenced was blood. This clonotype originated in a man in his fifties in good health. Here the chain combines TRBV9 and TRBJ1-6, with TRBD1 tentatively as D gene (6 bases match). Here the CDR3 is given as CASGRQDNSPLHF. The nucleotides read TGTGCCAGCGGTCGACAGGACAACTCACCCCTCCACTTT.